Detailed here is one T cell receptor beta chain. Its antigen is not identified. Treatment indicated: 15 to 20 received Ad26.COV2.S at low or high dose, single or two shots; about 5 received placebo; per-sample allocation not given. Sampling was performed 63 days after the first vaccine or placebo injection. At a Boston site, the person donating was an adult of 18-55 years. This entry belongs to a study of Ad26.COV2.S vaccination and SARS-CoV-2 variants. Study overall: Each vaccinee took Ad26.COV2.S intramuscularly, once or twice 56 days apart. The study's findings and limits: Vaccine recipients and placebo recipients showed similar non-spike TCR breadth. An underestimation of total T cell responses may have resulted from the TCR breadth and depth analyses.

Germline assignment: CDR1 SQVTM and CDR2 ANQGSEA. Deletions cut 3 bases from V and 5 bases from J, with 16 bases between. The CDR3 runs to 14 residues. This table comes from immunoSEQ multiplex PCR, and its TCRdb copy is limited to in-frame clones, with some not included. The sample contains roughly 460,000 clones, 70% to 90% of which appear only once. The receptor was derived from a person aged 18-60 years who received the Ad26.COV2.S COVID-19 vaccine or a placebo. V and J are TRBV29-1 and TRBJ1-2, with D possibly being TRBD1 (5 bases). Material: peripheral blood, obtained in a trial of Ad26.COV2.S vaccine versus placebo. The CDR3 bases are TGCAGCGTTGATAAATTGGGGCGGTGGTATGGCTACACCTTC. It translates to CSVDKLGRWYGYTF.